Included here is one T cell receptor (beta chain) sequence, with context. This CDR3 region has 16 residues. Trimming left V 3 bases short and J 4 bases short, with 15 bases between. The germline gives CDR1 MGHDK, CDR2 SYGVNS. The sample is drawn from a study of control samples from healthy donors and cancer patients. Profiled with immunoSEQ multiplex PCR; TCRdb holds only in-frame clones, not every one. The sample lists around 170,000 clones, 80% to 95% occurring once. V is TRBV25-1 and J is TRBJ1-4; no reliable D call. The sequenced sample consisted of blood. The source of this sequence is a woman under 40 in good health. The CDR3 protein is CASSDHSRSYNEKLFF. The CDR3 DNA follows: TGTGCCAGCAGTGATCACTCTCGGAGCTATAATGAAAAACTGTTTTTT. Full variable domain (remainder filled in from reference TRBV25-1 and TRBJ1-4): EADIYQTPRYLVIGTGKKITLECSQTMGHDKMYWYQQDPGMELHLIHYSYGVNSTEKGDLSSESTVSRIRTEHFPLTLESARPSHTSQYLCASSDHSRSYNEKLFFGSGTQLSVL.